What follows are 18 T cell receptor beta chains derived from one specimen sequenced in a study of siplizumab effects on memory and regulatory T cells. The table came from immunoSEQ multiplex PCR; TCRdb's copy has only in-frame clones and leaves some out. The table has over 85,000 clones, approximately 95% seen once. The sequencing input was non-Treg CD4+ T cells sorted from blood. All receptors derive from a human donor in good health.

The V gene is TRBV11-2, the J gene TRBJ2-1, with 9 bases fitting TRBD2. The J segment lost 6 bases and the V segment lost 2 bases, leaving 14 bases of the junction unmatched. The CDR3 has 18 residues. CDR1 is SGHAT, CDR2 FQNNGV, per germline. CDR3 sequence: CASSLSQVILAGTNEQFF. In DNA, the CDR3 is TGTGCCAGCAGCTTATCCCAGGTGATCCTAGCGGGAACCAATGAGCAGTTCTTC. The full variable domain, rest sourced from reference TRBV11-2 and TRBJ2-1, is EAGVAQSPRYKIIEKRQSVAFWCNPISGHATLYWYQQILGQGPKLLIQFQNNGVVDDSQLPKDRFSAERLKGVDSTLKIQPAKLEDSAVYLCASSLSQVILAGTNEQFFGPGTRLTVL.

The rearrangement joins TRBV19 to TRBJ2-2, with a possible D match to TRBD2 (5 bases). Germline CDR1 is LNHDA and CDR2 is SQIVND (reference sequence). With 6 bases removed from V and 4 bases from J, the gap between germline ends came to 12 bases. This CDR3 comprises 14 residues. The DNA for the CDR3 is TGTGCCAGTAGGGGCCGGGCGGGCACCGGGGAGCTGTTTTTT. Translation gives CASRGRAGTGELFF.

The J gene is TRBJ1-2, the V gene TRBV14; a possible D gene is TRBD1 (5 bases). This CDR3 contains 14 residues. V lost 1 base to trimming and J lost 4 bases, with 10 bases between them. The germline gives CDR1 SGHDN, CDR2 FVKESK. The CDR3 reads CASSQAGRVYGYTF. The CDR3 nucleotides are TGTGCCAGCAGCCAAGCGGGGCGAGTCTATGGCTACACCTTC.

V gene TRBV6-1 combines with J gene TRBJ1-2; D is uncertain. This CDR3 is built from 12 residues. With 6 bases removed from V and 2 bases from J, the gap between germline ends came to 7 bases. The V gene's germline CDR1 is MNHNS and CDR2 SASEGT. The CDR3 DNA reads TGTGCCAGCAGGGCAGGCAACTATGGCTACACCTTC. It is translated as CASRAGNYGYTF.

The CDR3 DNA is TGCAGCGTTGAACTGGGAACTGGAAACACCATATATTTT. This codes for CSVELGTGNTIYF. The chain links TRBV29-1 to TRBJ1-3; D gene uncertain. Germline assignment: CDR1 SQVTM and CDR2 ANQGSEA. CDR3 length: 13 amino acids. The V end was cut by 2 bases, the J end by 2 bases, with 7 bases between.

This chain links TRBV29-1 with TRBJ1-1, with 7 bases that match TRBD1. Germline CDR1 reads SQVTM; CDR2 reads ANQGSEA. The CDR3 runs 16 residues. Trimming removed 2 bases from V and 3 bases from J; junction bases left unmatched: 12. CDR3 in amino acids: CSVELLGGGYDTEAFF. DNA for the CDR3: TGCAGCGTTGAACTTTTGGGAGGGGGCTACGACACTGAAGCTTTCTTT.

The J gene is TRBJ1-5, the V gene TRBV28; tentatively, D is TRBD1 (5 bases). This CDR3 region has 17 residues. The germline gives CDR1 MDHEN, CDR2 SYDVKM. V lost 3 bases to trimming and J lost 4 bases, with 19 bases between them. In DNA form, the CDR3 reads TGTGCCAGCAGTTTGTTTGGGGGTATGGGAGGAAATCAGCCCCAGCATTTT. Translating gives CASSLFGGMGGNQPQHF. The complete variable domain, with remaining parts taken from reference TRBV28 and TRBJ1-5, reads DVKVTQSSRYLVKRTGEKVFLECVQDMDHENMFWYRQDPGLGLRLIYFSYDVKMKEKGDIPEGYSVSREKKERFSLILESASTNQTSMYLCASSLFGGMGGNQPQHFGDGTRLSIL.

The genes are TRBV6-5 and TRBJ1-1; possibly TRBD1 for D (5 bases). The germline V and J ends were trimmed by 0 bases and 11 bases, with 13 bases remaining between them. CDR3 length: 13 residues. CDR1 and CDR2 (germline): MNHEY, SVGAGI. The CDR3 DNA is TGTGCCAGCAGTTACTCGATATCCAGGGACGCTTTCTTT. The encoded protein is CASSYSISRDAFF.

The J gene is TRBJ2-1, the V gene TRBV29-1; 11 bases match TRBD2. Germline V gene sequence: CDR1 SQVTM, CDR2 ANQGSEA. The V and J ends lost 7 bases and 6 bases, in that order; junction bases with no gene match: 5. The CDR3 spans 13 residues. For the CDR3, the DNA is TGCAGCGCCGGGACTAGCGGCCTCAATGAGCAGTTCTTC. Its protein is CSAGTSGLNEQFF.

The gene calls are TRBV9 and TRBJ2-2, with D uncertain. The germline V gene encodes CDR1 SGDLS and CDR2 YYNGEE. This CDR3 spans 16 amino acids. With 0 bases removed from V and 3 bases from J, the gap between germline ends came to 12 bases. Written as DNA, the CDR3 is TGTGCCAGCAGCGTAGCTGTGATTAGCCACACCGGGGAGCTGTTTTTT. It is translated as CASSVAVISHTGELFF.

The chain joins TRBV18 to TRBJ1-1; D is possibly TRBD1 (6 bases). CDR3 length: 13 amino acids. Between the trimmed V and J ends, which lost 3 bases and 1 base, there was a span of 6 bases. The germline gives CDR1 KGHSH, CDR2 LQKENI. This chain's CDR3 is CASSPGQNTEAFF. In DNA, the CDR3 is TGTGCCAGCTCACCGGGACAGAACACTGAAGCTTTCTTT. Variable domain in full (rest from reference TRBV18 and TRBJ1-1): NAGVMQNPRHLVRRRGQEARLRCSPMKGHSHVYWYRQLPEEGLKFMVYLQKENIIDESGMPKERFSAEFPKEGPSILRIQQVVRGDSAAYFCASSPGQNTEAFFGQGTRLTVV.

The V call is TRBV5-1, the J call TRBJ2-3, with TRBD1 identical over 7 bases. V trimming: 0 bases; J trimming: 5 bases; junction bases outside the gene matches: 3. CDR3 length: 14 residues. Germline assignment: CDR1 SGHRS and CDR2 YFSETQ. The CDR3, as DNA: TGCGCCAGCAGCTTGGCTACAGGGGTAGATACGCAGTATTTT. Translating gives CASSLATGVDTQYF.

The chain joins TRBV2 to TRBJ1-1; D not certain. Trimming cost V 6 bases and J 1 base, with 12 bases left between them. The CDR3 has 14 amino acids. Germline CDR1 SNHLY, CDR2 FYNNEI. The CDR3 nucleotides are TGTGCCAGCAGCGGGCTTCAAACGAACACTGAAGCTTTCTTT. The encoded protein is CASSGLQTNTEAFF.

The chain has TRBV25-1 and TRBJ1-2; D perhaps matches TRBD1 (5 bases). V lost 1 base to trimming and J lost 7 bases, with 16 bases between them. In germline, CDR1 is MGHDK, CDR2 SYGVNS. The CDR3 totals 15 residues. The DNA of the CDR3 is TGTGCCAGCAGTGAATTTTCCGGGACGCCTGGTGGCTACACCTTC. This translates into CASSEFSGTPGGYTF.

The J gene is TRBJ2-5, the V gene TRBV7-8; no clear D gene. The CDR3 length is 13 residues. In germline, CDR1 is SGHVS, CDR2 FQNEAQ. V lost 2 bases and J 5 bases, leaving 9 bases between the germline ends. CDR3 sequence (DNA): TGTGCCAGCAGCTTAACGCCAAGGGAGACCCAGTACTTC. This sequence encodes CASSLTPRETQYF.

V is TRBV27 and J is TRBJ2-7; possible D gene TRBD1, 5 bases. V lost 5 bases and J lost 3, with 8 bases in between. Germline CDR1 reads MNHEY; CDR2 reads SMNVEV (reference sequence). This CDR3 comprises 12 residues. The DNA of the CDR3 is TGTGCCAGCAGTCTTCAGGGCTACGAGCAGTACTTC. Protein product: CASSLQGYEQYF.

CDR3 nucleotides: TGTGCCAGCAGCTGGACTAGCGGCCGCACAGATACGCAGTATTTT. It encodes CASSWTSGRTDTQYF. The chain is built from TRBV11-3 and TRBJ2-3; 10 positions match TRBD2. Unmatched junction bases numbered 2, after V lost 4 bases and J lost 1 base. The CDR3 extends over 15 amino acids. Per the germline V gene, CDR1 is SGHNT and CDR2 is YENEEA.

The rearrangement joins TRBV7-8 to TRBJ2-7; tentative D call: TRBD2 (6 bases). With 3 bases removed from V and 7 bases from J, the gap between germline ends came to 22 bases. Germline loops: CDR1 SGHVS, CDR2 FQNEAQ. CDR3 length: 16 residues. The CDR3 is CASSFGSGTAAGEQYF. CDR3 coding DNA: TGTGCCAGCAGCTTTGGTTCCGGGACTGCCGCGGGAGAGCAGTACTTC.